These T cell receptor beta chains were read from a single sample in a study of PD-1 blockade in classical Hodgkin lymphoma. Profiling relied on immunoSEQ multiplex PCR, and the TCRdb table lists in-frame clones only, not all of them. The sample contains 45,000 to 50,000 clones, 60% to 85% of which appear only once. Sequences were derived from peripheral blood mononuclear cells (PBMCs), sampled before the second cycle of nivolumab. The source is a human donor with classical Hodgkin lymphoma. Each CDR3 is given with its conserved first and last residue. The D gene is left open where the match is weak. Clone size is not always given. Where it is, it says once, few, many or a class for expanded clones.

>-|TRBJ1-5|-|TRBV7-2
CASSLGWPYSNQPQHF
TGTGCCAGCAGCTTAGGATGGCCGTATAGCAATCAGCCCCAGCATTTT
>-|TRBJ2-1|-|TRBV2
CASRRASGVDEQFF
TGTGCCAGCAGGAGGGCCAGTGGGGTCGATGAGCAGTTCTTC
>-|TRBJ2-7|-|TRBV5-6
CASSLNPGSSSEQYF
TGTGCCAGCAGCTTGAACCCAGGGTCCTCGAGCGAGCAGTACTTC
>once|TRBJ2-7|-|TRBV27
CASSLSGGWVYEQYF
TGTGCCAGCAGTTTATCGGGGGGCTGGGTCTACGAGCAGTACTTC
>once|TRBJ1-4|TRBD1|TRBV25-1
CASSPTGTEKLFF
TGTGCCAGCAGTCCGACAGGGACAGAAAAACTGTTTTTT
>-|TRBJ1-1|-|TRBV7-8
CASSLKQGLNTEAFF
TGTGCCAGCAGCTTAAAGCAGGGGCTGAACACTGAAGCTTTCTTT
>few|TRBJ2-1|TRBD2|TRBV27
CASRILAGGSLHNEQFF
TGTGCCAGCAGGATACTAGCGGGGGGCTCCCTACACAATGAGCAGTTCTTC
>-|TRBJ2-2|TRBD2|TRBV9
CASSPPSGGPTGELFF
TGTGCCAGCAGCCCCCCTAGCGGGGGGCCCACCGGGGAGCTGTTTTTT
>many|TRBJ1-3|TRBD1|TRBV27
CASSFGSGGTGNTIYF
TGTGCCAGCAGTTTTGGGTCAGGGGGAACTGGAAACACCATATATTTT
>few|TRBJ2-7|TRBD1|TRBV7-9
CASSLGDRYEQYF
TGTGCCAGCAGCTTAGGGGACAGATACGAGCAGTACTTC
>few|TRBJ2-5|-|TRBV5-1
CASSPRRIQETQYF
TGCGCCAGCAGCCCAAGACGGATACAAGAGACCCAGTACTTC
>-|TRBJ1-1|-|TRBV7-3
CASSLYRESTEAFF
TGTGCCAGCAGCCTTTACAGGGAGTCCACTGAAGCTTTCTTT
>-|TRBJ1-1|-|TRBV30
CAWGNAEAFF
TGTGCCTGGGGTAACGCTGAAGCTTTCTTT